The source of this T cell receptor beta chain is a study of CD8 T cells in ankylosing spondylitis (dated by TCRdb to 2015 to 2018). Study-wide context: The study set out to find disease-linked TCR variants by profiling T cell receptor beta repertoires in ankylosing spondylitis patients and healthy donors. The full study cohort comprised around 25 ankylosing spondylitis patients and 85 to 120 healthy donors. Peripheral blood samples were taken, and synovial fluid was additionally collected from ankylosing spondylitis patients. On the study overall, not on this receptor specifically: The disease-linked clones were reported to be significantly enriched in matched synovial fluid samples from ankylosing spondylitis patients. Blood from ankylosing spondylitis patients appeared to be characterized by a TCR beta motif composed of about eight highly homologous amino acid variants. The disease-linked clones had a CD8+ phenotype and were found at relatively low frequencies in peripheral blood. Some motif variants were previously reported in synovial fluid and blood of reactive arthritis patients, suggesting common disease-initiation mechanisms.

TCRdb shows the sequencer as Illumina HiSeq 2500. Quantitative 5'-RACE with molecular barcodes was used to prepare TCR beta libraries. As for the original processing: To identify disease-linked TCR variants, a new computational method was used, one built on a probabilistic model of VDJ rearrangement. Through fastp at Q25 and MiXCR, TCRdb rebuilt clones from the public reads, retaining in-frame beta chains. All rows with the same CDR3 protein become a single entry with the most common DNA and genes. What appears here as the V and J calls and clone size reflects TCRdb's work, not the paper's. The sample table lists about 250,000 distinct CDR3 sequences, 15% to 20% of them with a count of one. The biggest ten clones account for approximately 32% of the sample. The CDR1 and CDR2 encoded by the germline V gene (reference sequence) are LGHDT and YNNKEL. From cysteine to phenylalanine, the CDR3 is 16 amino acids long. Only CDR3 DNA remains: 48 bases, in frame from the first base. Here V drops 4 bases and J drops 4 bases, and the junction holds 5 bases not matched to any gene.

To note about this clonotype: Its antigen has not been determined. No base-level quality is on record; no much larger clone is a single base apart.

The V and J segments used are TRBV3-1 and TRBJ2-2; 11 bases in the middle match TRBD2. This TCR was sampled from a male donor with ankylosing spondylitis or in good health (not recorded which). The sample comprised blood, either unsorted or a sorted T cell fraction (not recorded which). The CDR3 has the sequence CASSPLAGGSTGELFF. Read as DNA, the sequence is TGTGCCAGCAGCCCGTTAGCGGGAGGGTCCACCGGGGAGCTGTTTTTT.